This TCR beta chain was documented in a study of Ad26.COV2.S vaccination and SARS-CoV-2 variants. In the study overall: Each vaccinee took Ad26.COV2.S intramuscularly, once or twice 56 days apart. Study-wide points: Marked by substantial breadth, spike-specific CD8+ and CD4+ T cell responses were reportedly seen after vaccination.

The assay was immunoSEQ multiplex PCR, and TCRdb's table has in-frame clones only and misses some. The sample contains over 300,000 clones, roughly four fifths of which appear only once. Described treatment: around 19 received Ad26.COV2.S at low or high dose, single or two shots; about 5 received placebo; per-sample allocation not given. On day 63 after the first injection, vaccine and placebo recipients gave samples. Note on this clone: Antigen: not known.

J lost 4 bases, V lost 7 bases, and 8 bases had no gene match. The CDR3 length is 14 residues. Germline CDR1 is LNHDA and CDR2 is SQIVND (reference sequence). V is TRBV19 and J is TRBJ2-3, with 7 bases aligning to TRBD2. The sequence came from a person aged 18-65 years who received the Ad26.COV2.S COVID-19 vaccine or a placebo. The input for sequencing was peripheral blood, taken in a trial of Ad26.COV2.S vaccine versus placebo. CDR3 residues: CASTPLGGADTQYF. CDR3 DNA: TGTGCCAGTACCCCCTTGGGGGGGGCAGATACGCAGTATTTT. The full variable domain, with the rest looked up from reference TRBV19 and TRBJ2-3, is DGGITQSPKYLFRKEGQNVTLSCEQNLNHDAMYWYRQDPGQGLRLIYYSQIVNDFQKGDIAEGYSVSREKKESFPLTVTSAQKNPTAFYLCASTPLGGADTQYFGPGTRLTVL.